This T cell receptor beta chain was sequenced during a study of blood T cell repertoires in COVID-19. Study in general: COVID-19 samples from acute and convalescent phases originated in the United States, Italy and Spain.

V dropped 4 bases and J dropped 2; count of bases not matched to a gene: 11. CDR3 length equals 17 residues. Looked up from germline, CDR1 is KGHDR and CDR2 is SFDVKD. Here immunoSEQ multiplex PCR was the method, and the copy in TCRdb shows in-frame clones only, minus some. The data contain roughly 360,000 clones, over 65% of them singletons. The chain combines TRBV24-1 with TRBJ2-3; TRBD2 aligns across 7 bases. The receptor's source is a human donor with acute or convalescent COVID-19. The donor label of this sample is uncertain. The sequenced sample was peripheral blood. The CDR3 reads CATSEAGLAGDTDTQYF. The DNA of the CDR3 is TGTGCCACCAGTGAGGCCGGTCTTGCGGGGGACACAGATACGCAGTATTTT.